The 19 T cell receptor beta chains presented below share a single source sample, sequenced in a study of CD8 T cells in Susac syndrome. An amount of RNA that ranged from 0.5 to 1 ug was reverse transcribed with random hexamers. TCRdb independently ran MiXCR on the immunoSEQ multiplex PCR reads; one entry per CDR3 protein. The sample contains just under 150,000 distinct CDR3 sequences, 94% of which appear only once. Sequences were obtained from CD4+ T cells from PBMCs. All receptors derive from a human donor in good health.

The chain carries TRBV27 and TRBJ2-7; D gene unclear. The ends were cut back, 4 bases at V and 4 bases at J, with 11 bases in the middle. Germline CDR1 and CDR2: MNHEY and SMNVEV (reference sequence). This CDR3 comprises 13 residues. This CDR3 reads CASSSRLRYEQYF. The CDR3 DNA reads as TGTGCCAGCAGTTCTAGGTTACGGTACGAGCAGTACTTC.

The chain combines TRBV2 with TRBJ1-2; a weak D match, TRBD1 (5 bases). This CDR3 contains 12 residues. Germline assignment: CDR1 SNHLY and CDR2 FYNNEI. Trimming removed 5 bases from V and 8 bases from J, with 12 bases in between. CDR3 region: CASSLFTGGYTF. In DNA, the CDR3 is TGTGCCAGCAGTTTATTTACAGGAGGCTACACCTTC.

This clonotype was detected only once. The rearrangement uses TRBV5-1 and TRBJ2-5, with TRBD1 matching 8 bases. V lost 0 bases to trimming and J lost 1 base; unmatched junction nucleotides: 2. The CDR3 runs 15 residues. The germline V gene has CDR1 SGHRS and CDR2 YFSETQ. The CDR3 bases are TGCGCCAGCAGCTTGGTCGGGACAGGCCAAGAGACCCAGTACTTC. This codes for CASSLVGTGQETQYF.

V gene TRBV30 combines with J gene TRBJ1-2; D gene unclear. Germline lookup yields CDR1 GTSNPN and CDR2 SVGIG (reference sequence). Trimming shortened V by 2 bases and J by 2 bases, and 6 bases separated the two germline ends. The CDR3 covers 12 residues. CDR3 loop: CAWSTVNYGYTF. The CDR3 nucleotides read TGTGCCTGGAGTACGGTGAACTATGGCTACACCTTC.

The CDR3 DNA reads as TGTGCCAGCTCGCTCAGGGCTCAAGAGACCCAGTACTTC. It translates to CASSLRAQETQYF. V and J are TRBV18 and TRBJ2-5, with D maybe TRBD1 (5 bases). The ends were cut back, 6 bases at V and 2 bases at J, with 10 bases in the middle. CDR3 length: 13 residues. Germline lookup yields CDR1 KGHSH and CDR2 LQKENI. Combining the CDR3 with reference TRBV18 and TRBJ2-5 gives the whole variable domain NAGVMQNPRHLVRRRGQEARLRCSPMKGHSHVYWYRQLPEEGLKFMVYLQKENIIDESGMPKERFSAEFPKEGPSILRIQQVVRGDSAAYFCASSLRAQETQYFGPGTRLLVL.

CDR3 sequence: CASSLEAETQYF. The DNA of the CDR3 is TGTGCCAGCAGTCTTGAAGCGGAGACCCAGTACTTC. The chain joins TRBV6-2 or TRBV6-3 to TRBJ2-5; D uncertain. Trimming removed 5 bases at V and 5 bases at J, with 9 bases between. Looked up from germline, CDR1 is MNHEY and CDR2 is SVGEGT. The CDR3 is 12 amino acids.

This clonotype was recorded once. The chain joins TRBV20-1 to TRBJ2-5; TRBD1 might be the D (5 bases). The CDR3 spans 14 residues. V lost 6 bases and J 1 base, leaving 15 bases between the germline ends. Germline values: CDR1 DFQATT, CDR2 SNEGSKA (reference sequence). The CDR3 loop reads CSARTPSGQETQYF. DNA of the CDR3: TGCAGTGCGCGGACACCGTCAGGCCAAGAGACCCAGTACTTC.

The rearrangement joins TRBV14 to TRBJ2-3; D gene unclear. Germline CDR1 and CDR2: SGHDN and FVKESK. Between the trimmed V and J ends, which lost 2 bases and 6 bases, there was a span of 6 bases. The CDR3 has 12 amino acids. The CDR3 DNA follows: TGTGCCAGCAGCCAATTTGGGGATACGCAGTATTTT. This gives the protein CASSQFGDTQYF. Drawing the rest from reference TRBV14 and TRBJ2-3, the complete variable domain is EAGVTQFPSHSVIEKGQTVTLRCDPISGHDNLYWYRRVMGKEIKFLLHFVKESKQDESGMPNNRFLAERTGGTYSTLKVQPAELEDSGVYFCASSQFGDTQYFGPGTRLTVL.

This clonotype showed up just once. The chain joins TRBV20-1 to TRBJ1-5; D not resolved. Trimming removed 6 bases at V and 4 bases at J, with 10 bases between. The CDR3 has 12 residues. The germline V gene encodes CDR1 DFQATT and CDR2 SNEGSKA (reference sequence). The CDR3 protein is CSARRPNQPQHF. The CDR3 coding sequence is TGCAGTGCCCGGAGGCCAAATCAGCCCCAGCATTTT.

The chain combines TRBV7-6 with TRBJ2-2; tentative D call: TRBD2 (6 bases). The germline V gene encodes CDR1 SGHVS and CDR2 FNYEAQ. CDR3 length equals 15 residues. V was pared by 4 bases and J by 4 bases, with 13 bases between. The DNA of the CDR3 is TGTGCCAGCAGCTATACTAGCAGGGTCACCGGGGAGCTGTTTTTT. Protein sequence: CASSYTSRVTGELFF.

V gene TRBV2 combines with J gene TRBJ1-5, with D tentatively TRBD1 (5 bases). This CDR3 comprises 14 residues. Germline V gene data show CDR1 as SNHLY and CDR2 as FYNNEI. Deletions cut 4 bases from V and 7 bases from J, with 14 bases between. CDR3 sequence: CASSGPGTGQPQHF. In DNA, the CDR3 is TGTGCCAGCAGTGGTCCAGGGACGGGACAGCCCCAGCATTTT.

This rearrangement joins TRBV7-9 to TRBJ2-2, with TRBD2 matching over 10 bases. CDR3 length: 15 amino acids. The V and J ends lost 5 bases and 6 bases, in that order; junction bases with no gene match: 6. The germline CDR1 and CDR2 sequences are SEHNR and FQNEAQ (reference sequence). The CDR3: CASSPYSGRSGELFF. CDR3 DNA sequence: TGTGCCAGCAGCCCCTATAGCGGGAGGTCCGGGGAGCTGTTTTTT.

Written as DNA, the CDR3 is TGTGCCTGGAGTGTAGCGGGGGCGCGGGAGTACAATGAGCAGTTCTTC. Translated, it gives CAWSVAGAREYNEQFF. The gene calls are TRBV30 and TRBJ2-1; TRBD2 matches 8 bases. The germline V gene has CDR1 GTSNPN and CDR2 SVGIG (reference sequence). V gave up 0 bases and J gave up 4 bases; unmatched junction bases: 8. This CDR3 contains 16 residues.

DNA of the CDR3: TGTGCCAGCAGCTCCCTTCAGGGAGAAGAGACCCAGTACTTC. This sequence encodes CASSSLQGEETQYF. This chain uses TRBV27 with TRBJ2-5; the D gene could be TRBD1 or TRBD2 (5 bases each). Trimming took 6 bases from V and 3 from J, leaving 14 bases between them. The CDR3 has 14 amino acids. The germline CDR1 and CDR2 sequences are MNHEY and SMNVEV (reference sequence).

The chain links TRBV7-2 to TRBJ2-7, with D perhaps matching TRBD1 or TRBD2 (5 bases each). Germline V lookup: CDR1 SGHTA, CDR2 FQGNSA. This CDR3 has 11 residues. Trimming took 10 bases from V and 6 from J, leaving 13 bases between them. The CDR3, as DNA: TGTGCCACCCTTCAGGGACGCGAGCAGTACTTC. This sequence encodes CATLQGREQYF.

This chain links TRBV5-4 with TRBJ1-1; D is unclear. Trimming took off 3 bases at V and 4 bases at J, with 16 bases between the two ends. In germline, CDR1 is SGHNT, CDR2 YYREEE (reference sequence). CDR3 length equals 15 residues. This CDR3 reads CASSSTQEQGTEAFF. CDR3 sequence (DNA): TGTGCCAGCAGCTCGACCCAGGAGCAAGGCACTGAAGCTTTCTTT.

The chain joins TRBV12-3 or TRBV12-4 to TRBJ1-5; TRBD1 might be the D (5 bases). Trimming cost V 1 base and J 5 bases, with 12 bases left between them. The CDR3 extends over 15 amino acids. The CDR3 region has the DNA TGTGCCAGCAGTTTAGACCCCCGGGGGGATCAGCCCCAGCATTTT. Its translation: CASSLDPRGDQPQHF.

The rearrangement links TRBV6-6 to TRBJ1-2, with D maybe TRBD1 (5 bases). Germline-derived CDR1 and CDR2 are MNHNY and SVGAGI (reference sequence). The CDR3 covers 12 residues. The ends were cut back, 6 bases at V and 8 bases at J, with 13 bases in the middle. As DNA, the CDR3 is TGTGCCAGCAGCCAGGGAGATTTCGGCTACACCTTC. Amino acid sequence: CASSQGDFGYTF.

This clonotype was detected once. This chain connects TRBV7-9 to TRBJ2-7; D gene ambiguous. This CDR3 contains 12 residues. The germline V gene encodes CDR1 SEHNR and CDR2 FQNEAQ (reference sequence). The V end lost 6 bases, the J end lost 9 bases, and 15 bases lay between the germline ends. In DNA, the CDR3 is TGTGCCAGCAGTCCTGACTCCTTTTGGCAGTACTTC. Translating gives CASSPDSFWQYF. The complete variable domain, with remaining parts taken from reference TRBV7-9 and TRBJ2-7, reads DTGVSQNPRHKITKRGQNVTFRCDPISEHNRLYWYRQTLGQGPEFLTYFQNEAQLEKSRLLSDRFSAERPKGSFSTLEIQRTEQGDSAMYLCASSPDSFWQYFGPGTRLTVT.